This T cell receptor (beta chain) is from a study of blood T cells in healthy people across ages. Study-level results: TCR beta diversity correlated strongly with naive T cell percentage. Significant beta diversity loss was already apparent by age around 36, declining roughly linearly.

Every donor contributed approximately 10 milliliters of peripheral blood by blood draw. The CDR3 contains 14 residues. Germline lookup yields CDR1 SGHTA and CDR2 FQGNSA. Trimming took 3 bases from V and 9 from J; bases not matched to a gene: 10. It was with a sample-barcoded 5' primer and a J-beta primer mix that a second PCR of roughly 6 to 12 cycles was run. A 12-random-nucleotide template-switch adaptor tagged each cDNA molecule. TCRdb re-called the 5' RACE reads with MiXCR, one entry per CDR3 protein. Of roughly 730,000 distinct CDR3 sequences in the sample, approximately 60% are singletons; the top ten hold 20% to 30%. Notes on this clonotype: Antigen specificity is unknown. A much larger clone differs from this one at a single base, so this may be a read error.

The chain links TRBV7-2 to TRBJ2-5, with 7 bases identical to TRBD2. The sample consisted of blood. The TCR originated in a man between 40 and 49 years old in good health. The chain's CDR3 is CASSFVSGAGAQYF. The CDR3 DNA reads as TGTGCCAGCAGCTTCGTCTCAGGCGCGGGAGCCCAGTACTTC.